This T cell receptor (beta chain) was obtained from a study of T cell repertoires in cytomegalovirus infection. On the study more broadly: Through public TCR beta signatures, both CMV infection and matching HLA type were indicated. Whole-study findings and limits: Within the response measured ex vivo, HLA-C-restricted CMV-specific TCR beta clonotypes were dominant. Individuals carrying CMV plus the relevant HLA were identified by cumulative frequency of public TCR beta families.

This CDR3 has 12 residues. The V and J ends lost 6 bases and 5 bases respectively, with 10 bases between them. Germline V gives CDR1 LNHDA, CDR2 SQIVND (reference sequence). Via MiXCR, TCRdb re-called the reads, giving one row per CDR3 protein. The repertoire holds 650,000 to 900,000 distinct CDR3 sequences, less than 35% seen once, with around an eighth in the top ten. This clonotype has just a few counts. The antigen remains undetermined. Sequenced here: cultured CD8+ T cells from PBMCs, sampled from culture after CMV antigen stimulation. The TCR was taken from a human donor in good health (CMV status not recorded). Some clones in this sample may be carry-over from other donors' samples. This chain joins TRBV19 and TRBJ1-2; perhaps TRBD1 as D (6 bases). The CDR3 here is CASRQGGYGYTF. For the CDR3, the DNA is TGTGCCAGTAGACAGGGCGGGTATGGCTACACCTTC.